The 31 T cell receptor beta chains presented below share a single source sample, sequenced in a study of T cell clonality in common variable immunodeficiency. Study findings and constraints: Fewer deletions and N-nucleotide insertions were reportedly seen in common variable immunodeficiency TCR beta sequences.

These receptors' targets are unknown. The data were produced by immunoSEQ multiplex PCR, yet TCRdb's version contains in-frame clones alone and is incomplete. This repertoire holds over 15,000 clones, and none appear only once. Source material: peripheral blood mononuclear cells. Receptor source: a human donor with common variable immunodeficiency.

Notes on this clone: The CDR3 end falls 3 residues outside the read, so it is completed with the germline J gene. The chain joins TRBV19 to TRBJ2-3; 11 nucleotides agree with TRBD2. J lost 5 bases, V lost 8 bases, and 9 bases had no gene match. Germline V CDR1 and CDR2: LNHDA, SQIVND (reference sequence). The CDR3 is 15 residues long. CDR3 amino acids: CASGKLAGDLDTQYF. Partial CDR3 DNA: TGTGCCAGTGGGAAACTAGCGGGAGATCTAGATACG.

This clone appeared many times. The CDR3 end is not reached by the read, which stops 3 residues before it; the germline J gene fills it in. The rearrangement links TRBV30 to TRBJ1-1; the D is unclear. There are 12 residues in the CDR3. In germline, CDR1 is GTSNPN, CDR2 SVGIG (reference sequence). The sequenced CDR3 bases are TGTGCCTGGAGTGTTCAGGCTGAGGTA. Amino acids: CAWSVQAEV. In full, the CDR3 is CAWSVQAEVAFF.

This clone was picked up a small number of times. Read sequence stops 3 residues before the CDR3 end, and the germline J gene provides the missing end. The chain carries TRBV19 and TRBJ1-1; D not resolved. This CDR3 contains 12 residues. Germline lookup yields CDR1 LNHDA and CDR2 SQIVND (reference sequence). The CDR3 sequence: CASSYSQNEAFF. CDR3 DNA (partial): TGTGCCAGTAGTTATTCGCAGAACGAA.

On this clone: Sequencing ends 3 residues short of the CDR3 end; the germline J gene provides the rest. This chain joins TRBV7-6 and TRBJ2-3, with no clear D. V lost 4 bases and J lost 4, with 12 bases in between. The length of the CDR3 is 14 residues. CDR1 is SGHVS and CDR2 is FNYEAQ in the germline V gene. CDR3 region: CASSYPEVPDTQYF. The CDR3 DNA, read in part, is TGTGCCAGCAGCTACCCCGAGGTCCCAGATACG.

This clone was observed a few times. The sequence runs out 3 residues before the end of the CDR3; the remainder is reconstructed from the germline J gene. The chain employs TRBV18 and TRBJ1-1, with a tentative D call TRBD1 (6 bases). V was cut by 6 bases and J by 1 base, with 15 bases left in between. Germline V gene data show CDR1 as KGHSH and CDR2 as LQKENI. CDR3 length: 15 amino acids. The CDR3 loop reads CASSLMNRANTEAFF. Partial CDR3 DNA: TGTGCCAGCTCCCTGATGAACAGGGCGAACACTGAA.

As to this clone: The read stops 3 residues short of the end of the CDR3; the missing end is completed from the germline J gene. This sequence joins TRBV2 and TRBJ2-7, with 7 positions matching TRBD2. This CDR3 is built from 13 residues. Germline CDR1 SNHLY, CDR2 FYNNEI. Unmatched junction bases numbered 5, after V lost 6 bases and J lost 3 bases. The CDR3 DNA, read in part, is TGTGCCAGCAGAAGCGGGGCCGACTACGAG. Amino acid sequence: CASRSGADYE. The complete CDR3 protein is CASRSGADYEQYF.

This clone was recorded many times. The read is 3 residues too short to cover the CDR3 end, so that end is filled in from the germline J gene. The J gene is TRBJ2-7, the V gene TRBV7-2, with TRBD2 matching over 13 bases. Trimming cost V 4 bases and J 3 bases; bases outside gene matches: 3. From germline, CDR1 is SGHTA and CDR2 FQGNSA. The CDR3 has 15 amino acids. The CDR3 loop is CASSSRTSGGYEQYF. CDR3 DNA (partial): TGTGCCAGCAGCTCCCGGACTAGCGGGGGCTACGAG.

Partial CDR3 DNA: TGTGCCAGCAGTGCGGACAGGGGAAGGGATGGC. Its protein product is CASSADRGRDG. The entire CDR3 protein reads CASSADRGRDGYTF. This chain uses TRBV6-1 with TRBJ1-2; TRBD1 matches at 9 bases. The read terminates 3 residues before the CDR3 end, so the remaining end is supplied by the germline J gene. Germline-derived CDR1 and CDR2 are MNHNS and SASEGT. V trimming: 4 bases; J trimming: 6 bases; junction bases outside the gene matches: 6. CDR3 length equals 14 residues.

This clone was counted ten times or more. Read data end 3 residues before the CDR3 end; the end is taken from the germline J gene. J is TRBJ1-2 and V is TRBV2; TRBD1 might be the D (5 bases). Trimming left V 1 base short and J 6 bases short, with 12 bases between. CDR3 length equals 14 residues. Germline assignment: CDR1 SNHLY and CDR2 FYNNEI. CDR3 region: CASSEVQGADGYTF. The covered CDR3 bases are TGTGCCAGCAGTGAAGTGCAGGGTGCGGATGGC.

A few counts support this clone. The read is 3 residues too short to cover the CDR3 end, so that end is filled in from the germline J gene. V is TRBV2 and J is TRBJ2-7; D is perhaps TRBD1 (6 bases). Deletions cut 8 bases from V and 0 bases from J, with 17 bases between. Per germline, CDR1 SNHLY and CDR2 FYNNEI. CDR3 length: 15 amino acids. CDR3 protein: CASGGNSGLSYEQYF. CDR3 DNA, as far as it was read: TGTGCCAGCGGGGGCAATTCAGGGCTCTCCTACGAG.

This clone was picked up many times. The read terminates 3 residues ahead of where the CDR3 ends, so the germline J gene completes it. The V call is TRBV30, the J call TRBJ1-5, with a possible D match to TRBD1 (6 bases). The CDR3 totals 15 residues. Trimming shortened V by 4 bases and J by 1 base, and 14 bases separated the two germline ends. Looked up from germline, CDR1 is GTSNPN and CDR2 is SVGIG (reference sequence). CDR3 DNA, as far as it was read: TGTGCCTGGAATAAAAAACAGGGAAGCAATCAGCCC. Amino acids: CAWNKKQGSNQP. The full CDR3 protein reads CAWNKKQGSNQPQHF.

This clone came up many times. The read stops 3 residues short of the end of the CDR3; the missing end is completed from the germline J gene. V and J are TRBV7-6 and TRBJ2-1; 8 bases map to TRBD2. The junction had 11 bases not matched to a gene; V was cut back by 2 bases and J by 8 bases. Germline V gene sequence: CDR1 SGHVS, CDR2 FNYEAQ. The CDR3 sequence is 16 residues long. The CDR3 is CASSLNSGMGLYEQFF. Incomplete CDR3 DNA: TGTGCCAGCAGCTTAAATAGCGGGATGGGACTTTATGAG.

A word on this clone: From the germline J gene comes the end of the CDR3, since the read stops 3 residues before it. The rearrangement links TRBV19 to TRBJ1-1; D not certain. This CDR3 region has 10 residues. Germline V lookup: CDR1 LNHDA, CDR2 SQIVND (reference sequence). The V gene lost 8 bases and the J gene lost 1 base, with 2 bases spanning the gap. CDR3 amino acids: CASRNTEAFF. Incomplete CDR3 DNA: TGTGCCAGTCGGAACACTGAA.

This clone was found many times. The observed sequence ends 3 residues before the CDR3 terminus, with the missing tail filled in from the germline J gene. J is TRBJ2-1 and V is TRBV7-2; 8 bases align to TRBD2. Per germline, CDR1 SGHTA and CDR2 FQGNSA. V shed 5 bases, J shed 4 bases, and the junction held 4 bases outside the gene matches. The CDR3 has 14 residues. This CDR3 reads CASSHSGSYNEQFF. Incomplete CDR3 DNA: TGTGCCAGCAGCCACAGCGGGAGTTACAATGAG.

This clone has only a few counts. The read terminates 3 residues ahead of where the CDR3 ends, so the germline J gene completes it. The chain combines TRBV6-2 or TRBV6-3 with TRBJ1-6; a weak D match, TRBD1 (6 bases). This CDR3 contains 14 residues. Germline V gives CDR1 MNHEY, CDR2 SVGEGT. The ends were cut back, 5 bases at V and 7 bases at J, with 12 bases in the middle. The covered CDR3 bases are TGTGCCAGCAGTAGACAGGAGGGGAATTCACCC. Residues: CASSRQEGNSP. In full, the CDR3 reads CASSRQEGNSPLHF.

By frequency in the sample, this clone is medium-sized (0.01 to 0.1%). The observed sequence ends 3 residues before the CDR3 terminus, with the missing tail filled in from the germline J gene. V and J are TRBV9 and TRBJ1-3; weak D call: TRBD1 (5 bases). Germline-derived CDR1 and CDR2 are SGDLS and YYNGEE. The length of the CDR3 is 14 residues. The V end was cut by 2 bases, the J end by 0 bases, with 6 bases between. The CDR3: CASSVTDSGNTIYF. Incomplete CDR3 DNA: TGTGCCAGCAGCGTGACAGACTCTGGAAACACC.

In its sample, this clone ranks as medium-sized. The read halts 3 residues ahead of the CDR3 end, with the missing end drawn from the germline J gene. The J gene is TRBJ2-7, the V gene TRBV7-6; possibly TRBD2 for D (7 bases). In germline, CDR1 is SGHVS, CDR2 FNYEAQ. The CDR3 totals 15 residues. Trimming took off 5 bases at V and 1 base at J, with 15 bases between the two ends. The CDR3 reads CASSPDAGASYEQYF. The part of the CDR3 DNA that was read is TGTGCCAGCAGCCCGGATGCGGGGGCTTCCTACGAG. The full variable domain, its missing parts supplied by reference TRBV7-6 and TRBJ2-7, is GAGVSQSPRYKVTKRGQDVALRCDPISGHVSLYWYRQALGQGPEFLTYFNYEAQQDKSGLPNDRFSAERPEGSISTLTIQRTEQRDSAMYRCASSPDAGASYEQYFGPGTRLTVT.

About this clone itself: The missing CDR3 end, 3 residues past where the read stops, is filled in from the germline J gene. The J gene is TRBJ2-7, the V gene TRBV5-5; 9 positions match TRBD1. The junction had 3 bases not matched to a gene; V was cut back by 3 bases and J by 2 bases. Germline lookup yields CDR1 SGHKS and CDR2 YYEKEE (reference sequence). The CDR3 contains 14 residues. The sequenced part of the CDR3 DNA is TGTGCCAGCAGCTGGGGACAGGGAGCCTACGAG. Protein sequence: CASSWGQGAYE. The full CDR3 protein is CASSWGQGAYEQYF.

The table lists this clone with a few counts. The read ends 3 residues before the CDR3 terminus; that terminus is restored from the germline J gene. This chain uses TRBV6-2 or TRBV6-3 with TRBJ1-6, with 9 bases identical to TRBD1. With V trimmed by 5 bases and J by 7 bases, 3 bases remained unmatched. Germline CDR1 MNHEY, CDR2 SVGEGT. This CDR3 is 14 amino acids long. This CDR3 reads CASSGQGRNSPLHF. The sequenced part of the CDR3 DNA is TGTGCCAGCAGTGGACAGGGGCGAAATTCACCC.

In its sample, this clone was seen many times. The CDR3 end is not reached by the read, which stops 3 residues before it; the germline J gene fills it in. The J gene is TRBJ2-2, the V gene TRBV6-1; TRBD2 matches at 8 bases. Germline assignment: CDR1 MNHNS and CDR2 SASEGT. This CDR3 is 11 amino acids long. Incomplete CDR3 DNA: TGTGCCAGCAGTGACGGGACTAGG. Protein product: CASSDGTR. From start to end, the CDR3 is CASSDGTRLFF.

This clone came up a few times. Sequencing ends 3 residues short of the CDR3 end; the germline J gene provides the rest. The chain links TRBV5-1 to TRBJ1-1; D unresolved. The CDR3 runs to 14 residues. The ends were cut back, 2 bases at V and 0 bases at J, with 8 bases in the middle. CDR1 and CDR2 from the germline V gene are SGHRS and YFSETQ. CDR3 bases read: TGCGCCAGCAGCTTTCAGGAAATGAACACTGAA. This codes for CASSFQEMNTE. The whole CDR3 protein reads CASSFQEMNTEAFF.

This clone was found a few times. The sequence runs out 3 residues before the end of the CDR3; the remainder is reconstructed from the germline J gene. The V gene is TRBV2, the J gene TRBJ1-3; TRBD1 is a possible D gene (6 bases). V was pared by 5 bases and J by 1 base, with 9 bases between. The CDR3 loop spans 14 amino acids. Germline V gives CDR1 SNHLY, CDR2 FYNNEI. The CDR3 reads CASSITGSGNTIYF. CDR3 bases read: TGTGCCAGCAGTATAACAGGGTCTGGAAACACC.

This clone was detected ten times or more. The DNA ends 3 residues before the CDR3 does, and the rest of the CDR3 is filled in from the germline J gene. V is TRBV7-2 and J is TRBJ2-1; D possibly corresponds to TRBD2 (5 bases). Germline CDR1 SGHTA, CDR2 FQGNSA. Trimming removed 8 bases at V and 7 bases at J, with 12 bases between. There are 12 residues in the CDR3. CDR3 region: CASSRRANEQFF. CDR3 DNA (partial): TGTGCCAGCTCCCGGCGGGCGAATGAG. The variable domain in full, with the rest retrieved from reference TRBV7-2 and TRBJ2-1, is GAGVSQSPSNKVTEKGKDVELRCDPISGHTALYWYRQSLGQGLEFLIYFQGNSAPDKSGLPSDRFSAERTGGSVSTLTIQRTQQEDSAVYLCASSRRANEQFFGPGTRLTVL.

A few counts support this clone. A junction boundary mismatches the germline segment, possibly from a read error. The CDR3: CVSSYRTNTEAFF. The CDR3 bases that were read are TGTGTCAGCAGTTACCGTACTAACACTGAA. J is TRBJ1-1 and V is TRBV6-2 or TRBV6-3, with no clear D. The DNA ends 3 residues before the CDR3 does, and the rest of the CDR3 is filled in from the germline J gene. The germline CDR1 and CDR2 sequences are MNHEY and SVGEGT. The CDR3 is made up of 13 amino acids.

Concerning this clone: The read is 3 residues too short to cover the CDR3 end, so that end is filled in from the germline J gene. The sample contains more than one DNA sequence encoding this CDR3. This chain joins TRBV7-9 and TRBJ1-2; 8 nucleotides match TRBD1. Trimming removed 5 bases from V and 6 bases from J; junction bases left unmatched: 5. Germline loops: CDR1 SEHNR, CDR2 FQNEAQ (reference sequence). CDR3 length equals 13 residues. The part of the CDR3 DNA that was read is TGTGCCAGCAGCCCTCGGACAGGGAATGGC. Its protein is CASSPRTGNG. The full CDR3 protein is CASSPRTGNGYTF. Full variable domain (outside the CDR3, taken from reference TRBV7-9 and TRBJ1-2): DTGVSQNPRHKITKRGQNVTFRCDPISEHNRLYWYRQTLGQGPEFLTYFQNEAQLEKSRLLSDRFSAERPKGSFSTLEIQRTEQGDSAMYLCASSPRTGNGYTFGSGTRLTVV.

As to this clone: Sequencing ends 3 residues short of the CDR3 end; the germline J gene provides the rest. The chain has TRBV5-1 and TRBJ2-2; 7 bases map to TRBD1. From germline, CDR1 is SGHRS and CDR2 YFSETQ. The CDR3 has 16 amino acids. J gave up 5 bases and V 4 bases, and 11 bases lay outside the gene matches. Partial CDR3 DNA: TGCGCCAGCAGCCTAGGACAGGTTTCCGGGACCGGGGAG. It is translated as CASSLGQVSGTGE. The full-length CDR3 reads as CASSLGQVSGTGELFF.

This clone appeared a few times. The CDR3 end is not reached by the read, which stops 3 residues before it; the germline J gene fills it in. This chain joins TRBV19 and TRBJ1-1, with D perhaps TRBD1 (5 bases). CDR1 is LNHDA, CDR2 SQIVND, per germline (reference sequence). The CDR3 spans 15 residues. V lost 1 base to trimming and J lost 4 bases, with 13 bases between them. The CDR3 bases that were read are TGTGCCAGTAGTATAGTAGGCACGGGGGGCACTGAA. It translates to CASSIVGTGGTE. From start to end, the CDR3 is CASSIVGTGGTEAFF.

At least ten counts were recorded for this clone. The read terminates 3 residues ahead of where the CDR3 ends, so the germline J gene completes it. The chain employs TRBV7-2 and TRBJ2-3, with 11 nucleotides matching TRBD2. The CDR3 covers 14 residues. The germline gives CDR1 SGHTA, CDR2 FQGNSA. The V segment lost 1 base and the J segment 7 bases; nucleotides outside the gene matches: 1. The covered CDR3 bases are TGTGCCAGCAGCTTAGGACTAGCGGGGAATACG. As protein: CASSLGLAGNT. The full CDR3 protein is CASSLGLAGNTQYF.

On this clone itself: The read comes to an end 3 residues before the CDR3 does, leaving the germline J gene to fill in the end. The chain couples TRBV5-1 to TRBJ2-7; D unclear. Trimming left V 0 bases short and J 3 bases short, with 10 bases between. From germline, CDR1 is SGHRS and CDR2 YFSETQ. There are 14 residues in the CDR3. The sequenced part of the CDR3 DNA is TGCGCCAGCAGCTTGGAACCACAGTACTACGAG. It yields the protein CASSLEPQYYE. The complete CDR3 reads CASSLEPQYYEQYF.

The sample holds many counts of this clone. Read sequence stops 3 residues before the CDR3 end, and the germline J gene provides the missing end. The chain uses TRBV6-2 or TRBV6-3 and TRBJ2-5; D is possibly TRBD2 (5 bases). This CDR3 is 14 amino acids long. Germline lookup yields CDR1 MNHEY and CDR2 SVGEGT. Trimming cost V 2 bases and J 5 bases, with 12 bases left between them. The part of the CDR3 DNA that was read is TGTGCCAGCAGTTACATCCGGGGTTCGGAGACC. It is translated as CASSYIRGSET. The full CDR3 reads CASSYIRGSETQYF.

This clone was found a few times. The DNA ends 3 residues before the CDR3 does, and the rest of the CDR3 is filled in from the germline J gene. This chain uses TRBV2 with TRBJ2-3; 9 bases are a match to TRBD2. Germline V gene lookup returns CDR1 SNHLY and CDR2 FYNNEI. The CDR3 contains 15 residues. After removal of 5 bases from V and 3 bases from J, the junction contained 6 bases not matched to a gene. The CDR3 bases that were read are TGTGCCAGCAGTAATATGGCGGGAGGGACAGATACG. Protein product: CASSNMAGGTDT. In full, the CDR3 reads CASSNMAGGTDTQYF.